The next 18 T cell receptor beta chains were all read from a single sample in a study of somatic mutations in cytotoxic T cells in rheumatoid arthritis (dated by TCRdb to about 2017). The library was generated by the immunoSEQ multiplex PCR assay. Not all clones reach the TCRdb copy of this immuneACCESS table, which keeps in-frame sequences only. Checked studies attribute under half of the gap to unresolved V genes and leave the rest unexplained. In this sample the table shows some 16,000 clones, more than 75% of which occur a single time. Together, the top ten hold around 22% of the sample. The sequencing input was CD8+ T cells sorted from blood. These TCRs come from an adult with rheumatoid arthritis.

V gene TRBV19 combines with J gene TRBJ2-7, with 10 bases lining up with TRBD1. The ends lost 6 bases at V and 6 bases at J; junction bases unmatched: 8. This CDR3 is built from 14 residues. Germline V gives CDR1 LNHDA, CDR2 SQIVND (reference sequence). The CDR3 DNA is TGTGCCAGTAGAGCCGGGACAGGGGTTCTCGAGCAGTACTTC. Translated, it gives CASRAGTGVLEQYF.

The chain uses TRBV19 and TRBJ2-5, with TRBD2 matching 11 bases. This CDR3 has 16 residues. J lost 5 bases, V lost 3 bases, and 8 bases had no gene match. Per the germline V gene, CDR1 is LNHDA and CDR2 is SQIVND (reference sequence). CDR3 protein: CASSISGRASTETQYF. The CDR3 DNA sequence: TGTGCCAGTAGTATTAGCGGGAGGGCCAGTACGGAGACCCAGTACTTC.

The chain links TRBV11-2 to TRBJ2-3; D not resolved. Trimming cost V 3 bases and J 4 bases, with 8 bases left between them. The CDR3 extends over 13 amino acids. The V gene's germline CDR1 is SGHAT and CDR2 FQNNGV. This CDR3 reads CASSFRAADTQYF. In nucleotides, the CDR3 is TGTGCCAGCAGCTTCCGAGCCGCAGATACGCAGTATTTT.

The rearrangement uses TRBV7-2 and TRBJ1-5, with D perhaps matching TRBD1 (5 bases). Germline values: CDR1 SGHTA, CDR2 FQGNSA. Deletions cut 1 base from V and 7 bases from J, with 14 bases between. This CDR3 is built from 15 residues. CDR3 in DNA: TGTGCCAGCAGCTTAGACGCGGGGCGCGTACAGCCCCAGCATTTT. This encodes CASSLDAGRVQPQHF.

The rearrangement joins TRBV19 to TRBJ2-7; D is unresolved. The CDR3 sequence is 12 residues long. In germline, CDR1 is LNHDA, CDR2 SQIVND (reference sequence). Trimming removed 6 bases at V and 3 bases at J, with 9 bases between. Here the CDR3 DNA reads TGTGCCAGTAGCGCAACGGGCTACGAGCAGTACTTC. Its protein product is CASSATGYEQYF.

V and J are TRBV13 and TRBJ2-2; 7 bases agree with TRBD2. The germline V gene has CDR1 PRHDT and CDR2 FYEKMQ (reference sequence). The CDR3 runs to 19 residues. With V trimmed by 2 bases and J by 5 bases, 17 bases remained unmatched. The CDR3 loop is CASSLYGGVAGDRTGELFF. The CDR3 coding sequence is TGTGCCAGCAGCTTATATGGGGGGGTAGCCGGAGACCGGACCGGGGAGCTGTTTTTT.

This clone was detected a few times. The sample holds other DNA sequences that translate to the same CDR3. J is TRBJ2-3 and V is TRBV4-2; D not resolved. V shed 6 bases and J shed 2 bases, with 9 bases lying between them. Germline V lookup: CDR1 LGHNA, CDR2 YNFKEQ. CDR3 length: 13 amino acids. Here the CDR3 reads CASSPESTDTQYF. Here the CDR3 DNA reads TGTGCCAGCAGTCCAGAGTCCACAGATACGCAGTATTTT.

The DNA of the CDR3 is TGTGCCAGCAGCTATCCCACCTTCGGGAGCGGCTACAATGAGCAGTTCTTC. This gives the protein CASSYPTFGSGYNEQFF. J is TRBJ2-1 and V is TRBV27; D may be TRBD2 (6 bases). V gave up 6 bases and J gave up 3 bases, with 21 bases separating them. This CDR3 region has 17 residues. The germline V gene encodes CDR1 MNHEY and CDR2 SMNVEV (reference sequence).

This clone has a single count. This chain joins TRBV2 and TRBJ1-4; 9 bases fit TRBD1. The length of the CDR3 is 14 residues. V was clipped by 7 bases and J by 6 bases; unmatched bases: 6. Germline CDR1 reads SNHLY; CDR2 reads FYNNEI. This CDR3 is CASIPGQGYEKLFF. CDR3 nucleotide sequence: TGTGCCAGCATCCCGGGACAGGGCTATGAAAAACTGTTTTTT.

The genes are TRBV11-3 and TRBJ2-1, with 14 bases that match TRBD2. The CDR3 totals 15 residues. Per germline, CDR1 SGHNT and CDR2 YENEEA. J lost 7 bases, V lost 8 bases, and 7 bases had no gene match. This CDR3 is CASSPGLAGVNEQFF. The CDR3 coding sequence is TGTGCCAGCTCACCGGGACTAGCGGGAGTAAATGAGCAGTTCTTC.

J is TRBJ1-2 and V is TRBV4-1; D unresolved. V lost 4 bases and J 3 bases, leaving 15 bases between the germline ends. The CDR3 spans 15 residues. From germline, CDR1 is MGHRA and CDR2 YSYEKL. The CDR3 region has the DNA TGCGCCAGCAGCCTAGCCGTGACTAGTCACTATGGCTACACCTTC. Translation gives CASSLAVTSHYGYTF.

The CDR3 region has the DNA TGTGCCAGCAGCCCTCCTGGTGCAGATACGCAGTATTTT. The encoded protein is CASSPPGADTQYF. This chain links TRBV7-2 with TRBJ2-3, with D uncertain. This CDR3 contains 13 residues. The germline CDR1 and CDR2 sequences are SGHTA and FQGNSA. The germline V and J ends were trimmed by 5 bases and 4 bases, with 10 bases remaining between them.

The chain recombines TRBV11-3 with TRBJ2-1, with D possibly TRBD2 on 5 matching bases. V was shortened by 5 bases and J by 5 bases, with 19 bases between the two germline ends. In germline, CDR1 is SGHNT, CDR2 YENEEA. This CDR3 spans 16 amino acids. The CDR3 here is CASSTRTLTRDNEQFF. The CDR3 DNA is TGTGCCAGCAGCACCAGGACTCTTACAAGGGACAATGAGCAGTTCTTC.

This clone was observed a handful of times. The V and J genes are TRBV25-1 and TRBJ2-5; 11 bases are a match to TRBD1. CDR1 is MGHDK, CDR2 SYGVNS, per germline. V gave up 7 bases and J gave up 8 bases; unmatched junction bases: 21. The CDR3 consists of 18 residues. In nucleotides, the CDR3 is TGTGCCAGCACTTCCGGGACAGGGGGACCCGAACCCAAGTTTACCCAGTACTTC. Protein: CASTSGTGGPEPKFTQYF.

The genes are TRBV20-1 and TRBJ1-2; D is unclear. Germline CDR1 reads DFQATT; CDR2 reads SNEGSKA (reference sequence). The CDR3 is 10 residues long. V lost 4 bases, J lost 8 bases, and 8 bases lay in between. The CDR3 is CSAMGRGYTF. Here the CDR3 DNA reads TGCAGTGCTATGGGAAGGGGCTACACCTTC.

The rearrangement links TRBV4-1 to TRBJ1-2; D remains ambiguous. This CDR3 has 13 residues. The V gene's germline CDR1 is MGHRA and CDR2 YSYEKL. V shed 1 base and J shed 8 bases, with 11 bases lying between them. In DNA, the CDR3 is TGCGCCAGCAGCCAAGGAGGCTTCCTCGGCTACACCTTC. Translated: CASSQGGFLGYTF.

Comments on this clone: Germline is not matched at one junction end, which may reflect a read error. V and J are TRBV18 and TRBJ2-1, with 8 bases matching TRBD2. The V gene's germline CDR1 is KGHSH and CDR2 LQKENI. The length of the CDR3 is 15 residues. The CDR3 DNA reads as TGTGCCAGCTCATCACCCGGGACTAGCTACAATGAGCAGTTCTTC. This translates into CASSSPGTSYNEQFF.

The chain recombines TRBV5-4 with TRBJ2-1; D not resolved. The germline V and J ends were trimmed by 4 bases and 1 base, with 24 bases remaining between them. From germline, CDR1 is SGHNT and CDR2 YYREEE (reference sequence). This CDR3 has 19 residues. In nucleotides, the CDR3 is TGTGCCAGCAGCCTTGAAATCGGCGGCGGCCGCCCTTCCTACAATGAGCAGTTCTTC. Its translation: CASSLEIGGGRPSYNEQFF.